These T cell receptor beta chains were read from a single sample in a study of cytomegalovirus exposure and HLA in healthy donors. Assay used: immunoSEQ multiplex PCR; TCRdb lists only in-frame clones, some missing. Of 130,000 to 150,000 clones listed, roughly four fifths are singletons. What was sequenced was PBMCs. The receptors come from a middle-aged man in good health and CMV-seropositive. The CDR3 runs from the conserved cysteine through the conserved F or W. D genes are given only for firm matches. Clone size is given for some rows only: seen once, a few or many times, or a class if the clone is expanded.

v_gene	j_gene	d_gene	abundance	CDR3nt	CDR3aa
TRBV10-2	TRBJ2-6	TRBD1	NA	TGCGCCAGCACCGACAGGGGGACTGGGGCCAACGTCCTGACTTTC	CASTDRGTGANVLTF
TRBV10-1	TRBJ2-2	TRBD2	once	TGCGCCAGCAGTGAGTCGCGGCTAGCGGAGAACACCGGGGAGCTGTTTTTT	CASSESRLAENTGELFF
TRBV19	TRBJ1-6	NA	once	TGTGCCAGTGGACTCAGCTCCTATAATTCACCCCTCCACTTT	CASGLSSYNSPLHF
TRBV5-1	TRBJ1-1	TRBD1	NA	TGCGCCAGCAGCTTGGCCTGGGGGACAGCTGAAGCTTTCTTT	CASSLAWGTAEAFF
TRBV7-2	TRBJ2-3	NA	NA	TGTGCCAGCAGCTTAGAGTATCAGAGCACAGATACGCAGTATTTT	CASSLEYQSTDTQYF
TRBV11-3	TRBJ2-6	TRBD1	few	TGTGCCAGCAGCGGATCCGGGACAGGGATCCCTGGGGCCAACGTCCTGACTTTC	CASSGSGTGIPGANVLTF
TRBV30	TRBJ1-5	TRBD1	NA	TGTGCCTGGAGTGTCAAAGGGGGCCAAACCCAGCCCCAGCATTTT	CAWSVKGGQTQPQHF
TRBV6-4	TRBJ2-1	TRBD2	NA	TGTGCCAGCAGTGACTCGGCCGGGACTAGCGCGGATGAGCAGTTCTTC	CASSDSAGTSADEQFF
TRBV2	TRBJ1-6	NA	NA	TGTGCCAGCAGTACAGGGACCACGGGCAATTCACCCCTCCACTTT	CASSTGTTGNSPLHF
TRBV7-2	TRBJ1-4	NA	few	TGTGCCAGCAGCTTACGTGTGACAGATGAAAAACTGTTTTTT	CASSLRVTDEKLFF
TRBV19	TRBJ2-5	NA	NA	TGTGCCAGTAGTATAGGTGGGGCATTACAAGAGACCCAGTACTTC	CASSIGGALQETQYF
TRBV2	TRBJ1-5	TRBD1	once	TGTGCCAGCAGTTTATCGTGGTTGGGACAGGTAAATCAGCCCCAGCATTTT	CASSLSWLGQVNQPQHF
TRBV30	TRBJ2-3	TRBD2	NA	TGTGCCTGGAACCCGGGACTAGCGGGACCCCGGGATACGCAGTATTTT	CAWNPGLAGPRDTQYF
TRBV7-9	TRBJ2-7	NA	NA	TGTGCCAGCAGCCGACCGCGGCTTTCCTACGAGCAGTACTTC	CASSRPRLSYEQYF
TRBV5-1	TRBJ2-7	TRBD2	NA	TGCGCCAGCAGCGGTGGGGGAGAAAAAAGCGGGAGCTCCTACGAGCAGTACTTC	CASSGGGEKSGSSYEQYF
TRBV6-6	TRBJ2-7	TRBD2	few	TGTGCCAGCAGTTACGGGGCGGGAGTAGGAGAGCAGTACTTC	CASSYGAGVGEQYF
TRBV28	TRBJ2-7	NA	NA	TGTGCCAGCCAGGCAGGGTCCTACGAGCAGTACTTC	CASQAGSYEQYF
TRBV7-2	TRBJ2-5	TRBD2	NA	TGTGCCAGCAGCTACGGGACTAGCGGGAGTTCTCAGTACTTC	CASSYGTSGSSQYF
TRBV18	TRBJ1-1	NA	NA	TGTGCCAGCTCATCCCAGGGGTCAGGGAGTACGAACACTGAAGCTTTCTTT	CASSSQGSGSTNTEAFF
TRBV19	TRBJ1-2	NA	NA	TGTGCCAGTACCTTGAGGGCGGTTCAAGGCTTGACTAACTATGGCTACACCTTC	CASTLRAVQGLTNYGYTF
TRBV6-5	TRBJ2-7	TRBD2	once	TGTGCCAGCAGCCCACGAAGCGGGAGTTTTTACGAGCAGTACTTC	CASSPRSGSFYEQYF
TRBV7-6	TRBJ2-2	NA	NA	TGTGCCAGCAGCTTAGGAAGAACAGGGACCGGGGAGCTGTTTTTT	CASSLGRTGTGELFF
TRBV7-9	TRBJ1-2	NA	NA	TGTTCCAGCAGCTTAGTTTCGGGGAATAATGGCTACACCTTC	CSSSLVSGNNGYTF
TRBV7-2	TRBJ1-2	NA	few	TGTGCCAGCAGCTCCGGGGTTTGGGACTATGGCTACACCTTC	CASSSGVWDYGYTF
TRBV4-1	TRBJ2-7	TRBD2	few	TGCGCCAGCAGCCAAGAAAGCGGGGTTCGGTACTTC	CASSQESGVRYF
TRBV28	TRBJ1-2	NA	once	TGTGCCAGCAGTATCGCAGATTATGTCTACACCTTC	CASSIADYVYTF
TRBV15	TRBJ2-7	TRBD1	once	TGTGCCACCAGCACGGGACAGGGGTTCGACTACGAGCAGTACTTC	CATSTGQGFDYEQYF
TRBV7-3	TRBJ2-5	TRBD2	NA	TGTGCCAGCAGCGTCGGACTAGGGAAGAGGGAGACCCAGTACTTC	CASSVGLGKRETQYF